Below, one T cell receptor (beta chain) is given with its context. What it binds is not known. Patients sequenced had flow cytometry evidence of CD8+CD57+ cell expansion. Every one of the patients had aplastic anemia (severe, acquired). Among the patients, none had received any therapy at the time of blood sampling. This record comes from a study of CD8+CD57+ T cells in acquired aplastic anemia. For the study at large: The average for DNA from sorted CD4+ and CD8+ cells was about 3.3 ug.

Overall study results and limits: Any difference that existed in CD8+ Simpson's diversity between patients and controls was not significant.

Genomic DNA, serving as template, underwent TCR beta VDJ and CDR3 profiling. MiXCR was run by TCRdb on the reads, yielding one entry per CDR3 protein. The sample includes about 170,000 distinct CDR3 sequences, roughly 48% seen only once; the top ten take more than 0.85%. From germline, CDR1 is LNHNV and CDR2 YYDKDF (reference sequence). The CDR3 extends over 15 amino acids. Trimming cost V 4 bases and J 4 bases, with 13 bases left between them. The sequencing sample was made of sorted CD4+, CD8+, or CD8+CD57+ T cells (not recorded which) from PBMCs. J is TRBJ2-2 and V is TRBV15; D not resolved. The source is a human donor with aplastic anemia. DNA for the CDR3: TGTGCCACCAGCACCTCCGGGCCCTTCACCGGGGAGCTGTTTTTT. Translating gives CATSTSGPFTGELFF.